The source of this T cell receptor beta chain is a study of blood T cell repertoires in COVID-19. Whole-study context: Acute-phase and convalescent COVID-19 samples originated in the United States, Italy and Spain. Sources were T cells, B-cell-depleted T cells, or PBMCs; the material itself was cDNA or gDNA.

Germline V CDR1 and CDR2: SGHRS, YFSETQ. The J segment lost 2 bases and the V segment lost 4 bases, leaving 4 bases of the junction unmatched. CDR3 length: 14 residues. In the authors' methods: Quantification of nucleated cells was approximated via reference gene primer amplification. Produced via immunoSEQ multiplex PCR; TCRdb's table is partial and in-frame only. V and J calls and clone size follow that table, whereas D and trimming were derived from the DNA. This table holds 150,000 to 200,000 clones, 86% found once. The V call is TRBV5-1, the J call TRBJ2-5; 8 bases agree with TRBD2. The sample comprised peripheral blood. The sequence came from a man aged 65 to 85 with acute or convalescent COVID-19. CDR3 DNA sequence: TGCGCCAGCAGCATTGGACTAGCTCAAGAGACCCAGTACTTC. Translation: CASSIGLAQETQYF.